Here is one T cell receptor beta chain with its context. With 60 Vbeta and 13 Jbeta primers, the PCR was carried out. The method was immunoSEQ multiplex PCR; TCRdb's version includes in-frame clones alone and lacks a portion of them. The data hold 150,000 to 200,000 clones, with about 13% observed a single time. From germline, CDR1 is SGDLS and CDR2 YYNGEE. This CDR3 has 14 amino acids. Trimming removed 3 bases from V and 2 bases from J; junction bases left unmatched: 2. The data are from a study of cytomegalovirus exposure and HLA in healthy donors. The chain has TRBV9 and TRBJ1-5; 7 nucleotides align to TRBD1. Sequencing used PBMCs. The TCR originated in a man over 45 in good health and CMV-seropositive. DNA for the CDR3: TGTGCCAGCAGCGCAGGGGGAGGCAATCAGCCCCAGCATTTT. It yields the protein CASSAGGGNQPQHF.